The rows below give T cell receptor beta chains drawn from one sample of a study of response to subunit inactivated influenza vaccine. Each CDR3 protein gets one entry after TCRdb re-called the RT-PCR reads with MiXCR. The profile shows more than 600,000 distinct CDR3 sequences, about a fifth of them singletons. Specimen: PBMCs from blood, collected 5 days after vaccination. The source is a man aged 50-59 years who received an inactivated influenza vaccine. CDR3s include the opening cysteine and the closing phenylalanine or tryptophan. D genes are given only for firm matches. Clone size is given for some rows only: seen once, a few or many times, or a class if the clone is expanded.

v_gene: TRBV29-1
d_gene: TRBD1
abundance: many
j_gene: TRBJ2-7
CDR3nt: TGCAGCGTAAGACAGGGGGGTTCCTACGAGCAGTACTTC
CDR3aa: CSVRQGGSYEQYF

v_gene: TRBV4-3
d_gene: TRBD1
abundance: few
j_gene: TRBJ2-1
CDR3nt: TGCGCCAGCAGCCTCCGAGCGGAGCGGACAGGGGGTGAGCAGTTCTTC
CDR3aa: CASSLRAERTGGEQFF

v_gene: TRBV29-1
d_gene: .
abundance: .
j_gene: TRBJ2-5
CDR3nt: TGCAGCGTTGAACCAGGGGGGAAAGGGACCCAGTACTTC
CDR3aa: CSVEPGGKGTQYF

v_gene: TRBV11-2
d_gene: .
abundance: .
j_gene: TRBJ1-1
CDR3nt: TGTGCCAGCAGCCCGGGAATTACCCTTGAAGCTTTCTTT
CDR3aa: CASSPGITLEAFF

v_gene: TRBV12-3/TRBV12-4
d_gene: .
abundance: many
j_gene: TRBJ1-4
CDR3nt: TGTGCCAGCACCGCCGGGACGGTGAATGAAAAACTGTTTTTT
CDR3aa: CASTAGTVNEKLFF

v_gene: TRBV6-2/TRBV6-3
d_gene: .
abundance: .
j_gene: TRBJ2-7
CDR3nt: TGTGCCAGCAGTTACCCAGGGAGCTACGAGCAGTACTTC
CDR3aa: CASSYPGSYEQYF

v_gene: TRBV5-1
d_gene: TRBD2
abundance: few
j_gene: TRBJ2-7
CDR3nt: TGCGCCAGCAGCTTGGCCGGACTAGCGGGAAAGCTTTCCTACGAGCAGTACTTC
CDR3aa: CASSLAGLAGKLSYEQYF

v_gene: TRBV21-1
d_gene: .
abundance: few
j_gene: TRBJ1-1
CDR3nt: TGTGCCAGCAGCACCCTTAGGAACAGGGGGACTGAAGCTTTCTTT
CDR3aa: CASSTLRNRGTEAFF

v_gene: TRBV6-2/TRBV6-3
d_gene: .
abundance: few
j_gene: TRBJ1-5
CDR3nt: TGTGCCAGCAACAGGTTCGTCAATCAGCCCCAGCATTTT
CDR3aa: CASNRFVNQPQHF

v_gene: TRBV6-1
d_gene: TRBD1
abundance: few
j_gene: TRBJ2-1
CDR3nt: TGTGCCAGCAATATCGGGACAGGCCCCGGCAATGAGCAGTTCTTC
CDR3aa: CASNIGTGPGNEQFF

v_gene: TRBV12-3/TRBV12-4
d_gene: .
abundance: few
j_gene: TRBJ2-5
CDR3nt: TGTGCCAGCAGTTTATGGGCGAATCGAGAGACCCAGTACTTC
CDR3aa: CASSLWANRETQYF

v_gene: TRBV12-3/TRBV12-4
d_gene: TRBD1
abundance: many
j_gene: TRBJ2-7
CDR3nt: TGTGCCAGCAGTCACAGGGGGAGCTCCTACGAGCAGTACTTC
CDR3aa: CASSHRGSSYEQYF

v_gene: TRBV12-3/TRBV12-4
d_gene: .
abundance: many
j_gene: TRBJ2-3
CDR3nt: TGTGCCAGCAGTCCCCGCGGGGCGAGCACAGATACGCAGTATTTT
CDR3aa: CASSPRGASTDTQYF

v_gene: TRBV12-3/TRBV12-4
d_gene: TRBD2
abundance: .
j_gene: TRBJ2-5
CDR3nt: TGTGCCAGCAGTTTTACCGGGACTACCCAAGAGACCCAGTACTTC
CDR3aa: CASSFTGTTQETQYF

v_gene: TRBV14
d_gene: TRBD2
abundance: .
j_gene: TRBJ2-7
CDR3nt: TGTGCCAGCAGCCGGACTAGCCGCGAGCAGTACTTC
CDR3aa: CASSRTSREQYF

v_gene: TRBV11-2
d_gene: .
abundance: few
j_gene: TRBJ2-7
CDR3nt: TGTGCCAGCAGCCTCCCCGGGACCGACCTTTCCTACGAGCAGTACTTC
CDR3aa: CASSLPGTDLSYEQYF

v_gene: TRBV5-1
d_gene: .
abundance: many
j_gene: TRBJ2-3
CDR3nt: TGCGCCAGCAGCTTGGCCCTAGGCACAGATACGCAGTATTTT
CDR3aa: CASSLALGTDTQYF

v_gene: TRBV7-2
d_gene: .
abundance: few
j_gene: TRBJ2-5
CDR3nt: TGTGCCAGCAGCTTATTCCGGGCCGGTGAGACCCAGTACTTC
CDR3aa: CASSLFRAGETQYF

v_gene: TRBV11-2
d_gene: .
abundance: .
j_gene: TRBJ2-5
CDR3nt: TGTGCCAGCAGCTATAACCGCCTGGGGGAGACCCAGTACTTC
CDR3aa: CASSYNRLGETQYF

v_gene: TRBV14
d_gene: TRBD2
abundance: few
j_gene: TRBJ2-3
CDR3nt: TGTGCCAGCAGCCAGACTAGCGGGAGCACAGATACGCAGTATTTT
CDR3aa: CASSQTSGSTDTQYF

v_gene: TRBV12-3/TRBV12-4
d_gene: .
abundance: .
j_gene: TRBJ2-7
CDR3nt: TGTGCCAGCAGTTTAAGTGGGACCCTGTTGCAGTACTTC
CDR3aa: CASSLSGTLLQYF

v_gene: TRBV28
d_gene: .
abundance: once
j_gene: TRBJ2-3
CDR3nt: TGTGCCAGCAGTACCGTTCACGATACGCAGTATTTT
CDR3aa: CASSTVHDTQYF

v_gene: TRBV28
d_gene: .
abundance: .
j_gene: TRBJ1-6
CDR3nt: TGTGCCAGCAGTTTCGGTGTTCACAGTTCACCCCTCCACTTT
CDR3aa: CASSFGVHSSPLHF

v_gene: TRBV21-1
d_gene: .
abundance: .
j_gene: TRBJ2-7
CDR3nt: TGTGCCAGCAGCGTTTTAACCTACGAGCAGTACTTC
CDR3aa: CASSVLTYEQYF

v_gene: TRBV7-2
d_gene: TRBD1
abundance: .
j_gene: TRBJ1-6
CDR3nt: TGTGCCAGCAGCTTCGTGGACAGGGGGTTGACGGATTCACCCCTCCACTTT
CDR3aa: CASSFVDRGLTDSPLHF

v_gene: TRBV14
d_gene: .
abundance: .
j_gene: TRBJ2-1
CDR3nt: TGTGCCAGCAGCCAAGTTCAGTTCGATGAGCAGTTCTTC
CDR3aa: CASSQVQFDEQFF

v_gene: TRBV27
d_gene: TRBD1
abundance: .
j_gene: TRBJ2-7
CDR3nt: TGTGCCAGCAGCAACTCCGGGACAGGACCCTACGAGCAGTACTTC
CDR3aa: CASSNSGTGPYEQYF

v_gene: TRBV12-3/TRBV12-4
d_gene: .
abundance: many
j_gene: TRBJ1-5
CDR3nt: TGTGCCAGCAGTTTAGTTGGATATAGCAATCAGCCCCAGCATTTT
CDR3aa: CASSLVGYSNQPQHF

v_gene: TRBV20-1
d_gene: TRBD2
abundance: .
j_gene: TRBJ2-4
CDR3nt: TGCAGTGGTAGCGGGGGGGCAACCAAAAACATTCAGTACTTC
CDR3aa: CSGSGGATKNIQYF

v_gene: TRBV20-1
d_gene: .
abundance: few
j_gene: TRBJ2-5
CDR3nt: TGCAGTGCTAGAGATAATCGGGAGACCCAGTACTTC
CDR3aa: CSARDNRETQYF

v_gene: TRBV4-2
d_gene: TRBD2
abundance: many
j_gene: TRBJ2-1
CDR3nt: TGTGCCAGCAGCCACGGCGGGGGGGGTGGCAATGAGCAGTTCTTC
CDR3aa: CASSHGGGGGNEQFF

v_gene: TRBV6-1
d_gene: .
abundance: .
j_gene: TRBJ1-2
CDR3nt: TGTGCCAGCAGTAGGGACACAATGTGGGGCTACACCTTC
CDR3aa: CASSRDTMWGYTF

v_gene: TRBV6-4
d_gene: .
abundance: many
j_gene: TRBJ2-3
CDR3nt: TGTGCCAGCAGTGCCCAGGGGGGAGGGACAGATACGCAGTATTTT
CDR3aa: CASSAQGGGTDTQYF

v_gene: TRBV11-1
d_gene: TRBD2
abundance: few
j_gene: TRBJ2-1
CDR3nt: TGTGCCAGCAGCTTAAGCGCAGGACTAGCGGGGACTATTGATGAGCAGTTCTTC
CDR3aa: CASSLSAGLAGTIDEQFF

v_gene: TRBV30
d_gene: .
abundance: few
j_gene: TRBJ2-7
CDR3nt: TGTGCCTGGACTGACCGCTCCTACGAGCAGTACTTC
CDR3aa: CAWTDRSYEQYF

v_gene: TRBV7-6
d_gene: .
abundance: few
j_gene: TRBJ2-7
CDR3nt: TGTGCCAGCAGCTTAGGACAGGACGAGCAGTACTTC
CDR3aa: CASSLGQDEQYF

v_gene: TRBV5-5
d_gene: .
abundance: few
j_gene: TRBJ1-2
CDR3nt: TGTGCCAGCAGCTTGATGGTGTTGGGGGGCGTGCGCTACACCTTC
CDR3aa: CASSLMVLGGVRYTF

v_gene: TRBV4-1
d_gene: .
abundance: .
j_gene: TRBJ2-1
CDR3nt: TGCGCCAGCAGCCAAGATGGCGGGTCCGGAGAGCAGTTCTTC
CDR3aa: CASSQDGGSGEQFF

v_gene: TRBV7-2
d_gene: .
abundance: few
j_gene: TRBJ2-7
CDR3nt: TGTGCCAGCAGCTTCGACAGGTTTAGGTACGAGCAGTACTTC
CDR3aa: CASSFDRFRYEQYF

v_gene: TRBV10-3
d_gene: TRBD1
abundance: .
j_gene: TRBJ2-5
CDR3nt: TGTGCCATCAGTGCAACGACAGGGGGCAAAGAGACCCAGTACTTC
CDR3aa: CAISATTGGKETQYF

v_gene: TRBV5-1
d_gene: TRBD2
abundance: .
j_gene: TRBJ2-3
CDR3nt: TGCGCCAGCAGCTTGGAGCCCTGGCGCGGGAGCGGCACAGATACGCAGTATTTT
CDR3aa: CASSLEPWRGSGTDTQYF

v_gene: TRBV20-1
d_gene: .
abundance: many
j_gene: TRBJ2-2
CDR3nt: TGCAGTGCTAGAGGGGGTAGGAACGCCGGGGAGCTGTTTTTT
CDR3aa: CSARGGRNAGELFF

v_gene: TRBV12-3/TRBV12-4
d_gene: TRBD1
abundance: .
j_gene: TRBJ2-7
CDR3nt: TGTGCCAGCAGTTTAGCCTTCCGGGACAGGGGTTACGAGCAGTACTTC
CDR3aa: CASSLAFRDRGYEQYF